The TCR beta chain described here comes from a study of T cells after posttransplantation cyclophosphamide. The study's findings and limits: Blood and skin or GI T cell repertoires showed limited TRB overlap. Later post-transplant blood repertoires were often dominated by donor CD8+ memory clones. Recipient CMV seropositivity and CMV reactivation strongly tracked TRB clonality.

Using immunoSEQ multiplex PCR, the repertoire was profiled, and TCRdb retains in-frame clones only, with some absent. In the table there are tens of thousands of clones, almost 95% of which are singletons. On the day of bone marrow donation, the related graft donor provided peripheral blood. The CDR3 covers 15 residues. Germline-derived CDR1 and CDR2 are MNHNY and SVGAGI (reference sequence). Trimming left V 0 bases short and J 5 bases short, with 13 bases between. A note on this clone: The antigen is not known.

The V call is TRBV6-6, the J call TRBJ1-1; possibly TRBD1 for D (6 bases). The sequenced sample consisted of PBMCs. This clonotype originated in a woman aged 45-59 years in good health and a related stem cell transplant donor. The CDR3 nucleotides are TGTGCCAGCAGTTACTCGGGGGGGGCTGGAACTGAAGCTTTCTTT. Protein sequence: CASSYSGGAGTEAFF.